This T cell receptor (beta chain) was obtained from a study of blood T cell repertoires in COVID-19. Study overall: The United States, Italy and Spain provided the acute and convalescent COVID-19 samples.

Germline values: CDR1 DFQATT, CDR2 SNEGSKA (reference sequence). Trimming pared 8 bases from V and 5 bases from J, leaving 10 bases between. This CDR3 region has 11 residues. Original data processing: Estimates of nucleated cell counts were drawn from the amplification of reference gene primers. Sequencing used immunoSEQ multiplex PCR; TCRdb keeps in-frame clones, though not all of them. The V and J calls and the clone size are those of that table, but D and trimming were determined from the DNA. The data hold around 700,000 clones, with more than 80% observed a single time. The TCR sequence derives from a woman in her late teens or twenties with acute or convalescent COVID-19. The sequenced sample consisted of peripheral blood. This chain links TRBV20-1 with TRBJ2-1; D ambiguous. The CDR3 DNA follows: TGCAGTATCACTGGTGACAATGAGCAGTTCTTC. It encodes CSITGDNEQFF.